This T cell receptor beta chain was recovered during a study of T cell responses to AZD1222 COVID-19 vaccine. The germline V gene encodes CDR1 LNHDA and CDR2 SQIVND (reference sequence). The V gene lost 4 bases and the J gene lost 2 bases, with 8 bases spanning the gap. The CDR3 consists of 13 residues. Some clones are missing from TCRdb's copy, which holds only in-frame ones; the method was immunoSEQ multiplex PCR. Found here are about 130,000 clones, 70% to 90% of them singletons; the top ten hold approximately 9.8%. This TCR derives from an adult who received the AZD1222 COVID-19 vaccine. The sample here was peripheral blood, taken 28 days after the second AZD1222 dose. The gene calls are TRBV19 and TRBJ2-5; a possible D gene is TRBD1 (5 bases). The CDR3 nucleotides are TGTGCCAGTAGTAGGGGCCTACAAGAGACCCAGTACTTC. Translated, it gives CASSRGLQETQYF.